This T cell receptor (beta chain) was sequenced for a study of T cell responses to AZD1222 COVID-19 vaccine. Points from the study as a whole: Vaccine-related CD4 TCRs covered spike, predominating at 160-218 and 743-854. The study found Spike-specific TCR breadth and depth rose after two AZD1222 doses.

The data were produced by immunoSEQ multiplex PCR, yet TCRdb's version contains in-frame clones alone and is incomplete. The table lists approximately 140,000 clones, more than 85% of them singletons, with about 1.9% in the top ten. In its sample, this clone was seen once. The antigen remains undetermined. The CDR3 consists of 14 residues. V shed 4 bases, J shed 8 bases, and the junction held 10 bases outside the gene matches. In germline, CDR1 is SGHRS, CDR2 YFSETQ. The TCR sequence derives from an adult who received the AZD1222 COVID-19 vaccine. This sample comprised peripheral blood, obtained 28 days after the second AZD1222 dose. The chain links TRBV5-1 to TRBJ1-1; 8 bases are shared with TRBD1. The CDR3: CASSGGQVAGEAFF. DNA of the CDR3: TGCGCCAGCAGCGGGGGACAGGTCGCAGGGGAAGCTTTCTTT.